This TCR beta chain emerged from a study of cytomegalovirus exposure and HLA in healthy donors. Background on the study: The approximately 660 first-cohort repertoires shared a platform with the 120 or so validation repertoires, as reported in a later analysis.

A remark on this clone: The antigen remains undetermined.

Profiling relied on immunoSEQ multiplex PCR, and the TCRdb table lists in-frame clones only, not all of them. Of 120,000 or so clones detected, 90% to 97% appear once; the ten largest clones hold less than 2%. Overall study results and limits: Accounts indicate the classifier identified cytomegalovirus status with strong specificity and sensitivity. Overall, roughly 150 TCR beta chains were annotated as cytomegalovirus-associated.

The specimen sequenced was PBMCs. The TCR originated in a man aged 18 to 35 in good health and CMV-seronegative.

The CDR3 loop is CASSGARDRDRSGNTIYF. DNA for the CDR3: TGTGCCAGCAGCGGGGCCCGGGACAGGGACCGCTCTGGAAACACCATATATTTT. The V call is TRBV9, the J call TRBJ1-3; 9 nucleotides align to TRBD1. The CDR3 has 18 residues. The germline V gene encodes CDR1 SGDLS and CDR2 YYNGEE. J was trimmed by 0 bases and V by 3 bases; bases with no gene match: 10.